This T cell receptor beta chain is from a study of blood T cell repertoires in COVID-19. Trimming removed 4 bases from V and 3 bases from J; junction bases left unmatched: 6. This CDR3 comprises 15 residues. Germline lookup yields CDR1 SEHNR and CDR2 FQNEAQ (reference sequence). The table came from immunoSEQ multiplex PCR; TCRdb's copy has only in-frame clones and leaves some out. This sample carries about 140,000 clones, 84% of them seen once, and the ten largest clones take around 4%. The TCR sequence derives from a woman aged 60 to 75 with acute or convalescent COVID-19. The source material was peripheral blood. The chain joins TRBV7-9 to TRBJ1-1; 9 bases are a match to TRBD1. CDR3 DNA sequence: TGTGCCAGCAGCTGGGGACAGGGTAGCGACACTGAAGCTTTCTTT. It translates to CASSWGQGSDTEAFF.